Below, 4 T cell receptor beta chains from the same sample are listed, as sequenced in a study of post-analysis software for immune sequencing data. Points from the study as a whole: In patients, TRBV5-6, TRBV5-1 and TRBV20-1 belonged to five TRBV segments found more frequently than in controls.

The TCR beta cDNA libraries carried unique molecular identifiers. TCRdb called the PCR reads again in MiXCR, with one record for every CDR3 protein. Counted here are hundreds of thousands of distinct CDR3 sequences, 53% occurring once; the ten biggest clones make up roughly 4.4%. For these receptors, no antigen is known. The specimen was blood. The receptors were gathered from a girl aged 5 to 17 with multiple sclerosis.

This clonotype was found a few times. The rearrangement links TRBV20-1 to TRBJ2-7, with D possibly being TRBD2 (6 bases). V was cut by 1 base and J by 5 bases, with 15 bases left in between. The CDR3 totals 14 residues. Germline CDR1 reads DFQATT; CDR2 reads SNEGSKA (reference sequence). The CDR3 loop is CSARAREKVDEQYF. CDR3 nucleotides: TGCAGTGCTAGAGCACGGGAGAAGGTCGACGAGCAGTACTTC.

This clonotype was detected once. The chain couples TRBV5-6 to TRBJ2-5; 13 nucleotides agree with TRBD2. Germline CDR1 reads SGHDT; CDR2 reads YYEEEE. V shed 4 bases and J 11 bases; nucleotides not matched to a gene: 11. The CDR3 sequence is 15 residues long. The DNA for the CDR3 is TGTGCCAGCAGCCCACTACTAGCGGGAGGGAATGAGCAGTACTTC. It encodes CASSPLLAGGNEQYF.

V and J are TRBV27 and TRBJ2-1; the D gene is possibly TRBD1 (6 bases). The CDR3 has 15 residues. Trimming stripped 0 bases from V and 8 bases from J, with 14 bases between. Per germline, CDR1 MNHEY and CDR2 SMNVEV (reference sequence). The DNA for the CDR3 is TGTGCCAGCAGTTTATCAGCAGGGGTGATGGATGAGCAGTTCTTC. It yields the protein CASSLSAGVMDEQFF.

This clonotype came up a few times. The chain combines TRBV6-1 with TRBJ2-7; D may be TRBD1 (6 bases). The J call is in doubt because the DNA end fits TRBJ2-5 better. This CDR3 is 13 amino acids long. Germline V gene lookup returns CDR1 MNHNS and CDR2 SASEGT. The CDR3 loop is CASTWTVSETQYF. The CDR3 coding sequence is TGTGCCAGCACCTGGACAGTATCGGAGACCCAGTACTTC.